The 26 T cell receptor beta chains in this list originate from one sample, sequenced in a study of cytomegalovirus exposure and HLA in healthy donors. Method: immunoSEQ multiplex PCR; TCRdb's copy keeps in-frame clones and lacks some. The repertoire includes 40,000 to 55,000 clones, 88% of them detected once, and about 6.7% sits in the top ten. Material for sequencing was PBMCs. The receptors were sampled from a woman aged 25 to 39 in good health and CMV-seronegative.

The rearrangement links TRBV4-3 to TRBJ2-7; no clear D. The CDR3 has 13 residues. In germline, CDR1 is LGHNA, CDR2 YSLEER. Trimming shortened V by 0 bases and J by 3 bases, and 6 bases separated the two germline ends. DNA for the CDR3: TGCGCCAGCAGCCAAGACAACGGCTACGAGCAGTACTTC. The encoded protein is CASSQDNGYEQYF.

The chain has TRBV5-4 and TRBJ2-5; TRBD2 agrees at 10 bases. The V gene's germline CDR1 is SGHNT and CDR2 YYREEE (reference sequence). This CDR3 has 17 amino acids. V gave up 0 bases and J gave up 5 bases; unmatched junction bases: 10. The chain's CDR3 is CASSLVMLAGEGETQYF. The CDR3 DNA is TGTGCCAGCAGCTTGGTAATGCTAGCGGGAGAGGGGGAGACCCAGTACTTC.

The rearrangement uses TRBV4-3 and TRBJ2-3; 7 nucleotides line up with TRBD1. This CDR3 comprises 15 residues. J lost 6 bases, V lost 3 bases, and 9 bases had no gene match. Germline V gene data show CDR1 as LGHNA and CDR2 as YSLEER. The CDR3 nucleotides read TGCGCCAGCAGCCACGTCGACAGGGTTGGCGATACGCAGTATTTT. Translating it yields CASSHVDRVGDTQYF.

In its sample, this clone was seen once. The CDR3 reads CASALGGGPEQFF. In DNA, the CDR3 is TGTGCCAGCGCCCTAGGGGGGGGGCCTGAGCAGTTCTTC. This chain connects TRBV27 to TRBJ2-1; D possibly corresponds to TRBD2 (7 bases). The CDR3 length is 13 residues. Germline V CDR1 and CDR2: MNHEY, SMNVEV (reference sequence). With 8 bases removed from V and 9 bases from J, the gap between germline ends came to 17 bases.

The genes are TRBV23-1 and TRBJ1-2; unclear D gene. TRBV23-1 is given ORF status, its function remaining uncertain. V gave up 6 bases and J gave up 8 bases, with 13 bases separating them. There are 12 residues in the CDR3. DNA for the CDR3: TGCGCCAGCAGGGGGAGGAGTGGCGGCTACACCTTC. Translated: CASRGRSGGYTF.

This rearrangement joins TRBV6-5 to TRBJ1-5, with a possible D match to TRBD1 (5 bases). Germline V gives CDR1 MNHEY, CDR2 SVGAGI. The CDR3 extends over 13 amino acids. Trimming left V 4 bases short and J 7 bases short, with 11 bases between. CDR3 DNA: TGTGCCAGCAGTTTGGATGGGGGGCAGCCCCAGCATTTT. Encoded protein: CASSLDGGQPQHF.

J is TRBJ2-3 and V is TRBV28, with D unresolved. Trimming took off 5 bases at V and 4 bases at J, with 16 bases between the two ends. CDR3 length: 15 amino acids. The germline CDR1 and CDR2 sequences are MDHEN and SYDVKM. The CDR3 sequence is CASSNPQDFADTQYF. The CDR3 DNA reads TGTGCCAGCAGTAACCCCCAGGATTTTGCAGATACGCAGTATTTT.

V is TRBV5-1 and J is TRBJ2-3, with 12 bases aligning to TRBD2. CDR3 length equals 16 residues. CDR1 and CDR2 from the germline V gene are SGHRS and YFSETQ. V dropped 4 bases and J dropped 0; count of bases not matched to a gene: 3. CDR3 protein: CASSPGTSGSTDTQYF. CDR3 sequence (DNA): TGCGCCAGCAGCCCCGGGACTAGCGGGAGCACAGATACGCAGTATTTT. Looking up the rest from reference TRBV5-1 and TRBJ2-3 gives the full variable domain: KAGVTQTPRYLIKTRGQQVTLSCSPISGHRSVSWYQQTPGQGLQFLFEYFSETQRNKGNFPGRFSGRQFSNSRSEMNVSTLELGDSALYLCASSPGTSGSTDTQYFGPGTRLTVL.

This sequence joins TRBV6-5 and TRBJ1-3, with D possibly matching TRBD1 (6 bases). CDR1 MNHEY and CDR2 SVGAGI come from the germline V gene. CDR3 length: 15 amino acids. Trimming took 0 bases from V and 3 from J, leaving 9 bases between them. The CDR3 sequence is CASSYSGGRGNTIYF. The CDR3 DNA sequence: TGTGCCAGCAGTTACTCGGGGGGGCGTGGAAACACCATATATTTT.

This chain joins TRBV1 and TRBJ2-1; the table calls TRBD1, which could not be checked here. TRBV1 has pseudogene status. The CDR3 totals 17 residues. The CDR3 region has the DNA TGCACCAGCAGCCCAGGGACAGGGGATGATTCCTACAATGAGCAGTTCTTC. Its protein is CTSSPGTGDDSYNEQFF.

This clone was seen only a few times. The chain links TRBV6-5 to TRBJ2-7; the match to TRBD1 covers 7 bases. The length of the CDR3 is 11 residues. V shed 10 bases, J shed 2 bases, and the junction held 2 bases outside the gene matches. Germline CDR1 reads MNHEY; CDR2 reads SVGAGI. CDR3 loop: CATQGAYEQYF. The DNA for the CDR3 is TGTGCCACCCAGGGGGCCTACGAGCAGTACTTC.

This clone appeared a few times. V usage is TRBV7-8 and J usage is TRBJ1-1; no firm D call. The germline V gene encodes CDR1 SGHVS and CDR2 FQNEAQ. The CDR3 covers 12 residues. Trimming left V 6 bases short and J 3 bases short, with 8 bases between. The CDR3 here is CASSLTYTEAFF. Written as DNA, the CDR3 is TGTGCCAGCAGTCTAACTTACACTGAAGCTTTCTTT.

The chain joins TRBV5-1 to TRBJ2-3, with D possibly TRBD2 on 6 matching bases. The V end lost 5 bases, the J end lost 0 bases, and 13 bases lay between the germline ends. Germline lookup yields CDR1 SGHRS and CDR2 YFSETQ. The CDR3 totals 15 residues. The CDR3 sequence: CASRPFGGSTDTQYF. The CDR3, as DNA: TGCGCCAGCAGACCTTTCGGGGGTAGCACAGATACGCAGTATTTT. The full variable domain, its missing parts supplied by reference TRBV5-1 and TRBJ2-3, is KAGVTQTPRYLIKTRGQQVTLSCSPISGHRSVSWYQQTPGQGLQFLFEYFSETQRNKGNFPGRFSGRQFSNSRSEMNVSTLELGDSALYLCASRPFGGSTDTQYFGPGTRLTVL.

The chain combines TRBV5-1 with TRBJ2-7, with 10 bases that match TRBD2. This CDR3 contains 16 residues. The ends lost 1 base at V and 0 bases at J; junction bases unmatched: 4. CDR1 is SGHRS, CDR2 YFSETQ, per germline. In nucleotides, the CDR3 is TGCGCCAGCAGCTTGACTAGCGGGACGAACTCCTACGAGCAGTACTTC. Its translation is CASSLTSGTNSYEQYF.

This chain connects TRBV5-1 to TRBJ2-1; TRBD2 matches at 10 bases. Trimming cost V 4 bases and J 2 bases; bases outside gene matches: 12. The CDR3 consists of 18 residues. The germline CDR1 and CDR2 sequences are SGHRS and YFSETQ. The CDR3 DNA follows: TGCGCCAGCAGCCTTGCCCGGGTTCTAGCGGGAGCCTACAATGAGCAGTTCTTC. Its protein is CASSLARVLAGAYNEQFF.

This clone appeared a single time. The chain uses TRBV5-1 and TRBJ2-5; 7 nucleotides agree with TRBD2. CDR3 length: 15 residues. In germline, CDR1 is SGHRS, CDR2 YFSETQ. V shed 0 bases and J 2 bases; nucleotides not matched to a gene: 4. CDR3 loop: CASSLATSEQETQYF. As DNA, the CDR3 is TGCGCCAGCAGCTTGGCTACTAGCGAACAAGAGACCCAGTACTTC.

V and J are TRBV15 and TRBJ2-3, with TRBD2 as a possible D gene (5 bases). This CDR3 contains 16 residues. CDR1 is LNHNV and CDR2 is YYDKDF in the germline V gene (reference sequence). Between the trimmed V and J ends, which lost 5 bases and 2 bases, there was a span of 17 bases. The CDR3 nucleotides read TGTGCCACCAGCTTTTTAAGCGGATTTTACACAGATACGCAGTATTTT. It yields the protein CATSFLSGFYTDTQYF.

This clone was seen just once. This chain joins TRBV27 and TRBJ2-7; 9 bases fit TRBD1. This CDR3 contains 14 residues. Germline values: CDR1 MNHEY, CDR2 SMNVEV (reference sequence). With V trimmed by 2 bases and J by 2 bases, 1 base remained unmatched. The CDR3 bases are TGTGCCAGCAGTTTAGGGACAGGGCCCTACGAGCAGTACTTC. It yields the protein CASSLGTGPYEQYF.

CDR3 sequence (DNA): TGTGCCTGGAGAAGGGGACAGGGTTTATTTGGCTACACCTTC. This codes for CAWRRGQGLFGYTF. This chain connects TRBV30 to TRBJ1-2; TRBD1 agrees at 9 bases. With 3 bases clipped from V and 7 bases from J, the junction kept 9 bases outside the gene matches. This CDR3 region has 14 residues. Germline V gene data show CDR1 as GTSNPN and CDR2 as SVGIG (reference sequence).

This chain links TRBV7-2 with TRBJ1-4; 8 bases are a match to TRBD1. The CDR3 totals 15 residues. Germline V gene sequence: CDR1 SGHTA, CDR2 FQGNSA. J lost 5 bases, V lost 3 bases, and 5 bases had no gene match. The CDR3 sequence: CASSLTQGGNEKLFF. CDR3 nucleotide sequence: TGTGCCAGCAGCTTGACACAGGGGGGAAATGAAAAACTGTTTTTT.

Notes on this clone: A junction boundary mismatches the germline segment, possibly from a read error. V and J are TRBV11-3 and TRBJ2-2; D call uncertain. CDR1 is SGHNT and CDR2 is YENEEA in the germline V gene. This CDR3 has 16 amino acids. The CDR3: CASSLDGRTNTGELFF. The CDR3 coding sequence is TGCGCCAGCAGCTTAGATGGCAGGACGAACACCGGGGAGCTGTTTTTT.

V usage is TRBV7-2 and J usage is TRBJ2-7; D unresolved. Looked up from germline, CDR1 is SGHTA and CDR2 is FQGNSA. The germline V and J ends were trimmed by 5 bases and 0 bases, with 8 bases remaining between them. The CDR3 contains 13 residues. As DNA, the CDR3 is TGTGCCAGCAGCCCGCGGAGCTCCTACGAGCAGTACTTC. Translation: CASSPRSSYEQYF. The complete variable domain, with remaining parts taken from reference TRBV7-2 and TRBJ2-7, reads GAGVSQSPSNKVTEKGKDVELRCDPISGHTALYWYRQSLGQGLEFLIYFQGNSAPDKSGLPSDRFSAERTGGSVSTLTIQRTQQEDSAVYLCASSPRSSYEQYFGPGTRLTVT.

The rearrangement joins TRBV5-1 to TRBJ2-1, with a possible D match to TRBD1 (6 bases). V lost 1 base to trimming and J lost 4 bases, with 12 bases between them. The CDR3 covers 15 residues. Per the germline V gene, CDR1 is SGHRS and CDR2 is YFSETQ. The CDR3 spells CASSLTGSTYNEQFF. In nucleotides, the CDR3 is TGCGCCAGCAGCTTGACAGGGTCCACTTACAATGAGCAGTTCTTC.

This clone has only a few counts. The chain recombines TRBV10-1 with TRBJ2-1, with TRBD1 identical over 7 bases. CDR1 and CDR2 from the germline V gene are WNHNN and SYGVQD (reference sequence). Trimming took 2 bases from V and 3 from J; bases not matched to a gene: 4. The CDR3 is made up of 15 amino acids. CDR3: CASSERAGGYNEQFF. The CDR3, as DNA: TGCGCCAGCAGTGAGCGGGCAGGGGGCTACAATGAGCAGTTCTTC.

The CDR3, as DNA: TGCGCCAGCAGCCAAGATTGGTCAGGGAGGGCCATATATTTT. Its translation: CASSQDWSGRAIYF. The V call is TRBV4-3, the J call TRBJ1-3, with a weak D call TRBD1 (5 bases). Trimming shortened V by 0 bases and J by 11 bases, and 14 bases separated the two germline ends. Germline CDR1 is LGHNA and CDR2 is YSLEER. CDR3 length: 14 amino acids.

The V and J genes are TRBV7-2 and TRBJ1-1; 9 nucleotides agree with TRBD1. The CDR3 is 13 amino acids. V lost 9 bases, J lost 7 bases, and 9 bases stayed unmatched. Germline values: CDR1 SGHTA, CDR2 FQGNSA. CDR3 coding DNA: TGTGCCAGGGGGGACAGGGCGACCTTTGAAGCTTTCTTT. It translates to CARGDRATFEAFF.